The 17 T cell receptor beta chains reported below all come from one sample, sequenced in a study of shared clonotypes between healthy human individuals. Sequenced by immunoSEQ multiplex PCR; TCRdb stores in-frame clones only, minus some. The table has more than 1,200,000 clones, approximately 98.5% seen once. Sequenced sample: naive CD4+ T cells sorted from blood. The subset was: CD45RA+ positively selected. The receptor set was obtained from a man aged 25 to 45 in good health.

The rearrangement links TRBV2 to TRBJ2-1, with 10 bases aligning to TRBD2. V lost 7 bases to trimming and J lost 0 bases; unmatched junction nucleotides: 6. The CDR3 is 16 residues long. Germline CDR1 is SNHLY and CDR2 is FYNNEI. The CDR3 region is CASKASGSPSYNEQFF. CDR3 nucleotide sequence: TGTGCCAGCAAGGCTAGCGGGAGTCCCTCCTACAATGAGCAGTTCTTC.

The V call is TRBV5-4, the J call TRBJ1-4; perhaps TRBD1 as D (5 bases). Per germline, CDR1 SGHNT and CDR2 YYREEE (reference sequence). V dropped 0 bases and J dropped 4 bases, with 13 bases sitting between them. The CDR3 runs 16 residues. The CDR3 protein is CASSLGGAGLNEKLFF. The CDR3 DNA follows: TGTGCCAGCAGCTTGGGCGGGGCAGGGCTTAATGAAAAACTGTTTTTT.

V is TRBV30 and J is TRBJ1-2; TRBD1 aligns across 9 bases. This CDR3 is 15 amino acids long. Looked up from germline, CDR1 is GTSNPN and CDR2 is SVGIG (reference sequence). J lost 5 bases, V lost 1 base, and 8 bases had no gene match. CDR3 coding DNA: TGTGCCTGGAGTGGGGGGACAGGGAACCCTTATGGCTACACCTTC. As protein: CAWSGGTGNPYGYTF.

The chain is built from TRBV7-3 and TRBJ2-5, with D maybe TRBD2 (5 bases). CDR3 size: 13 residues. The germline V gene encodes CDR1 SGHTA and CDR2 FQGTGA. V was cut by 2 bases and J by 7 bases, with 11 bases left in between. CDR3 sequence: CASSLLQAGTQYF. The CDR3 nucleotides are TGTGCCAGCAGCTTACTTCAGGCGGGGACCCAGTACTTC. The full variable domain, in which reference TRBV7-3 and TRBJ2-5 provide the parts outside the CDR3, is GAGVSQTPSNKVTEKGKYVELRCDPISGHTALYWYRQSLGQGPEFLIYFQGTGAADDSGLPNDRFFAVRPEGSVSTLKIQRTERGDSAVYLCASSLLQAGTQYFGPGTRLLVL.

This sequence joins TRBV18 and TRBJ2-2; D unresolved. Germline V gives CDR1 KGHSH, CDR2 LQKENI. CDR3 length equals 12 residues. V was clipped by 6 bases and J by 5 bases, with 7 bases between them. CDR3 protein: CASSSLTGELFF. The CDR3 region has the DNA TGTGCCAGCTCTTCTCTTACCGGGGAGCTGTTTTTT. The entire variable domain, with the rest obtained from reference TRBV18 and TRBJ2-2, is as follows: NAGVMQNPRHLVRRRGQEARLRCSPMKGHSHVYWYRQLPEEGLKFMVYLQKENIIDESGMPKERFSAEFPKEGPSILRIQQVVRGDSAAYFCASSSLTGELFFGEGSRLTVL.

This clone was observed a single time. The genes are TRBV15 and TRBJ1-5; D remains unclear. The CDR3 loop spans 15 amino acids. Between the trimmed V and J ends, which lost 5 bases and 7 bases, there was a span of 18 bases. Germline V CDR1 and CDR2: LNHNV, YYDKDF (reference sequence). CDR3 nucleotides: TGTGCCACCAGCTCGGGATTTAGGGTAGAGCAGCCCCAGCATTTT. It translates to CATSSGFRVEQPQHF. Complete variable domain (other parts from reference TRBV15 and TRBJ1-5): DAMVIQNPRYQVTQFGKPVTLSCSQTLNHNVMYWYQQKSSQAPKLLFHYYDKDFNNEADTPDNFQSRRPNTSFCFLDIRSPGLGDTAMYLCATSSGFRVEQPQHFGDGTRLSIL.

The rearrangement joins TRBV10-3 to TRBJ2-1; D unresolved. V lost 4 bases and J 6 bases, leaving 7 bases between the germline ends. The CDR3 runs 12 residues. Germline loops: CDR1 ENHRY, CDR2 SYGVKD. CDR3 sequence: CAISGLGNEQFF. The CDR3, as DNA: TGTGCCATCAGTGGCTTGGGCAATGAGCAGTTCTTC.

The rearrangement joins TRBV6-5 to TRBJ2-7; D gene ambiguous. The ends were cut back, 4 bases at V and 7 bases at J, with 8 bases in the middle. The germline V gene has CDR1 MNHEY and CDR2 SVGAGI. The CDR3 is 11 residues long. As DNA, the CDR3 is TGTGCCAGCAGTTCCGTGATGGAGCAGTACTTC. It codes for CASSSVMEQYF.

The chain has TRBV5-5 and TRBJ2-3, with 9 bases identical to TRBD2. Germline loops: CDR1 SGHKS, CDR2 YYEKEE (reference sequence). With V trimmed by 0 bases and J by 2 bases, 7 bases remained unmatched. This CDR3 is built from 17 residues. CDR3 loop: CASSLGPVAGDTDTQYF. In DNA, the CDR3 is TGTGCCAGCAGCTTGGGACCCGTAGCGGGGGACACAGATACGCAGTATTTT. The full variable domain, its missing parts supplied by reference TRBV5-5 and TRBJ2-3, is DAGVTQSPTHLIKTRGQQVTLRCSPISGHKSVSWYQQVLGQGPQFIFQYYEKEERGRGNFPDRFSARQFPNYSSELNVNALLLGDSALYLCASSLGPVAGDTDTQYFGPGTRLTVL.

The CDR3 sequence is CASSQGQGSSGANVLTF. CDR3 nucleotides: TGCGCCAGCAGCCAAGGGCAGGGCAGCTCTGGGGCCAACGTCCTGACTTTC. J is TRBJ2-6 and V is TRBV4-3; TRBD1 might be the D (5 bases). The CDR3 contains 17 residues. V lost 1 base and J 0 bases, leaving 10 bases between the germline ends. Germline CDR1 is LGHNA and CDR2 is YSLEER.

This sequence joins TRBV6-7 and TRBJ2-5; 9 nucleotides align to TRBD1. TRBV6-7 is flagged as an ORF with uncertain function. Trimming cost V 4 bases and J 5 bases; bases outside gene matches: 5. This CDR3 spans 14 amino acids. The CDR3: CASSFRDREETQYF. As DNA, the CDR3 is TGTGCCAGCAGTTTCAGGGACAGGGAGGAGACCCAGTACTTC.

This clone has a single count. J is TRBJ2-1 and V is TRBV7-8, with a possible D match to TRBD2 (6 bases). Trimming shortened V by 0 bases and J by 10 bases, and 10 bases separated the two germline ends. The germline V gene has CDR1 SGHVS and CDR2 FQNEAQ. This CDR3 is built from 13 residues. CDR3 loop: CASSLAGGSEQFF. The DNA of the CDR3 is TGTGCCAGCAGCTTAGCGGGGGGTTCAGAGCAGTTCTTC.

This chain connects TRBV27 to TRBJ2-1, with 9 positions matching TRBD2. Germline-derived CDR1 and CDR2 are MNHEY and SMNVEV (reference sequence). V shed 7 bases and J 8 bases; nucleotides not matched to a gene: 15. CDR3 length equals 16 residues. CDR3 nucleotide sequence: TGTGCCAGCACCTCTAGGACTAGCGCCCGTTTTTATGAGCAGTTCTTC. Translating gives CASTSRTSARFYEQFF.

This chain uses TRBV29-1 with TRBJ2-7, with D possibly matching TRBD2 (5 bases). CDR1 is SQVTM and CDR2 is ANQGSEA in the germline V gene. This CDR3 region has 13 residues. Between the trimmed V and J ends, which lost 5 bases and 6 bases, there was a span of 17 bases. CDR3 sequence: CSVKRGSGSEQYF. The CDR3 nucleotides are TGCAGCGTTAAGAGAGGGAGCGGATCCGAGCAGTACTTC.

V and J are TRBV28 and TRBJ2-6; D may be TRBD2 (5 bases). Germline values: CDR1 MDHEN, CDR2 SYDVKM. Trimming removed 3 bases from V and 0 bases from J, with 12 bases in between. The CDR3 sequence is 17 residues long. CDR3 sequence (DNA): TGTGCCAGCAGTTTTCATGGACTCGGCTCTGGGGCCAACGTCCTGACTTTC. Its protein product is CASSFHGLGSGANVLTF.

V and J are TRBV6-5 and TRBJ1-1; D is ambiguous. The CDR3 covers 14 residues. Trimming took 6 bases from V and 1 from J, leaving 12 bases between them. Germline V gene data show CDR1 as MNHEY and CDR2 as SVGAGI. This CDR3 is CASRGGPANTEAFF. DNA for the CDR3: TGTGCCAGCAGGGGCGGACCGGCGAACACTGAAGCTTTCTTT.

This clone was seen a single time. The chain joins TRBV28 to TRBJ2-7, with D possibly matching TRBD1 (6 bases). This CDR3 is built from 14 residues. The V end lost 7 bases, the J end lost 0 bases, and 13 bases lay between the germline ends. Germline V gives CDR1 MDHEN, CDR2 SYDVKM. DNA for the CDR3: TGTGCCAGCAACCGGGACACCTACTCCTACGAGCAGTACTTC. Its protein is CASNRDTYSYEQYF.